This T cell receptor (beta chain) was profiled in a study of T cell responses to AZD1222 COVID-19 vaccine. The CDR3 consists of 13 residues. Germline CDR1 SGDLS, CDR2 YYNGEE. Trimming pared 2 bases from V and 7 bases from J, leaving 12 bases between. The method was immunoSEQ multiplex PCR; TCRdb's version includes in-frame clones alone and lacks a portion of them. This repertoire shows some 190,000 clones, roughly 94% found once; its top ten account for approximately 1.5%. Sequencing was performed on peripheral blood, taken 28 days after the second dose of the MenACWY control vaccine. The chain employs TRBV9 and TRBJ1-2; D remains unclear. The sequence derives from an adult who received the MenACWY meningococcal vaccine as a control. In nucleotides, the CDR3 is TGTGCCAGCAGCGTGCCGGGAGAACTTGGCTACACCTTC. It is translated as CASSVPGELGYTF.